Shown below are 32 T cell receptor beta chains from a single sample sequenced in a study of blood T cell repertoires in COVID-19. TCRdb's copy holds only in-frame clones and misses some; the assay was immunoSEQ multiplex PCR. The repertoire has 200,000 or so clones, 80% to 90% of them found once; the top ten carry 3.5% to 4%. The sequenced sample was PBMCs or T cells enriched from blood (not recorded which). These receptors originate from a woman aged 40 to 50 with acute COVID-19.

The CDR3 DNA sequence: TGTGCCAGCAGTTCCACGGGACTAGCGGGATACAATGAGCAGTTCTTC. Translation: CASSSTGLAGYNEQFF. This chain connects TRBV28 to TRBJ2-1; 13 nucleotides agree with TRBD2. CDR3 length: 16 residues. The V gene's germline CDR1 is MDHEN and CDR2 SYDVKM. J lost 4 bases, V lost 4 bases, and 4 bases had no gene match.

V is TRBV9 and J is TRBJ2-7; 9 nucleotides line up with TRBD1. CDR3 length: 14 residues. The junction had 8 bases not matched to a gene; V was cut back by 4 bases and J by 6 bases. CDR1 is SGDLS, CDR2 YYNGEE, per germline. As DNA, the CDR3 is TGTGCCAGCAGCCCAGGACAGGGGAGGGGCGAGCAGTACTTC. Translated, it gives CASSPGQGRGEQYF.

The chain employs TRBV5-1 and TRBJ2-1; 8 positions agree with TRBD1. With 3 bases clipped from V and 0 bases from J, the junction kept 2 bases outside the gene matches. The CDR3 length is 15 residues. The germline gives CDR1 SGHRS, CDR2 YFSETQ. The CDR3 here is CASSSQGGSYNEQFF. CDR3 nucleotides: TGCGCCAGCAGCTCACAGGGGGGCTCCTACAATGAGCAGTTCTTC.

This sequence joins TRBV7-9 and TRBJ2-2, with TRBD2 identical over 13 bases. This CDR3 is built from 18 residues. Germline CDR1 and CDR2: SEHNR and FQNEAQ (reference sequence). The V gene end was trimmed by 2 bases and the J gene end by 6 bases; junction bases not matched to a gene: 9. CDR3 loop: CASSLWGLAGLKPGELFF. The CDR3 region has the DNA TGTGCCAGCAGCTTATGGGGACTAGCGGGATTGAAACCCGGGGAGCTGTTTTTT.

This rearrangement joins TRBV28 to TRBJ1-6; 9 nucleotides match TRBD1. V gave up 3 bases and J gave up 5 bases; unmatched junction bases: 2. This CDR3 is built from 15 residues. Germline assignment: CDR1 MDHEN and CDR2 SYDVKM. As DNA, the CDR3 is TGTGCCAGCAGTTTCCGGGACAGGGATAATTCACCCCTCCACTTT. Residues: CASSFRDRDNSPLHF.

The gene calls are TRBV10-2 and TRBJ2-7; D is perhaps TRBD1 (6 bases). The CDR3 is made up of 16 amino acids. V gave up 2 bases and J gave up 0 bases, with 14 bases separating them. Germline values: CDR1 WSHSY, CDR2 SAAADI. The CDR3 here is CASSEPGTSTSYEQYF. CDR3 DNA sequence: TGCGCCAGCAGTGAGCCCGGGACATCTACCTCCTACGAGCAGTACTTC.

This chain joins TRBV14 and TRBJ2-7, with 8 nucleotides matching TRBD2. Trimming at V came to 1 base and at J to 4 bases, leaving 6 bases not matched to a gene. CDR1 is SGHDN and CDR2 is FVKESK in the germline V gene. The CDR3 spans 15 residues. The CDR3 here is CASSQAGTRVYEQYF. In nucleotides, the CDR3 is TGTGCCAGCAGCCAAGCGGGGACTAGGGTTTACGAGCAGTACTTC.

The chain couples TRBV5-1 to TRBJ2-3, with D hard to call. The V end lost 0 bases, the J end lost 3 bases, and 5 bases lay between the germline ends. This CDR3 has 13 amino acids. Germline-derived CDR1 and CDR2 are SGHRS and YFSETQ. The CDR3 DNA is TGCGCCAGCAGCTTGGGTCCGACAGATACGCAGTATTTT. It is translated as CASSLGPTDTQYF. Drawing the rest from reference TRBV5-1 and TRBJ2-3, the complete variable domain is KAGVTQTPRYLIKTRGQQVTLSCSPISGHRSVSWYQQTPGQGLQFLFEYFSETQRNKGNFPGRFSGRQFSNSRSEMNVSTLELGDSALYLCASSLGPTDTQYFGPGTRLTVL.

The chain is built from TRBV27 and TRBJ2-7; the match to TRBD2 covers 9 bases. Germline CDR1 and CDR2: MNHEY and SMNVEV (reference sequence). CDR3 size: 15 residues. Trimming took 6 bases from V and 7 from J; bases not matched to a gene: 13. CDR3 in amino acids: CASSSERLAGSEQYF. Here the CDR3 DNA reads TGTGCCAGCAGCTCCGAACGGCTAGCGGGGAGTGAGCAGTACTTC.

The CDR3 region is CAWSISRTGELFF. In nucleotides, the CDR3 is TGTGCCTGGAGTATATCCAGAACCGGGGAGCTGTTTTTT. The V and J genes are TRBV30 and TRBJ2-2; D not certain. This CDR3 spans 13 amino acids. Germline CDR1 and CDR2: GTSNPN and SVGIG (reference sequence). V lost 2 bases to trimming and J lost 5 bases, with 9 bases between them.

This clone was counted once. The rearrangement uses TRBV7-3 and TRBJ2-1, with a weak D call TRBD2 (6 bases). CDR1 SGHTA and CDR2 FQGTGA come from the germline V gene. Trimming stripped 1 base from V and 9 bases from J, with 22 bases between. The CDR3 runs 17 residues. In DNA, the CDR3 is TGTGCCAGCAGCTTAATCCCAGCGGGCACCGTTGAGGGTGAGCAGTTCTTC. It specifies CASSLIPAGTVEGEQFF.

V gene TRBV13 combines with J gene TRBJ1-1, with a tentative D call TRBD1 (6 bases). CDR3 length: 14 residues. CDR1 PRHDT and CDR2 FYEKMQ come from the germline V gene (reference sequence). Trimming took off 6 bases at V and 2 bases at J, with 13 bases between the two ends. The CDR3 sequence: CASSYGQINTEAFF. The DNA for the CDR3 is TGTGCCAGCAGTTACGGACAGATAAACACTGAAGCTTTCTTT.

The chain employs TRBV19 and TRBJ2-7, with 14 bases aligning to TRBD2. Trimming cost V 9 bases and J 7 bases; bases outside gene matches: 5. This CDR3 has 13 residues. CDR1 is LNHDA, CDR2 SQIVND, per germline (reference sequence). As DNA, the CDR3 is TGTGCCAGCGGACTAGCGGGAGGTCGGGAGCAGTACTTC. It yields the protein CASGLAGGREQYF. Based on the CDR3 plus reference TRBV19 and TRBJ2-7, the full variable domain is DGGITQSPKYLFRKEGQNVTLSCEQNLNHDAMYWYRQDPGQGLRLIYYSQIVNDFQKGDIAEGYSVSREKKESFPLTVTSAQKNPTAFYLCASGLAGGREQYFGPGTRLTVT.

The V call is TRBV6-2 or TRBV6-3, the J call TRBJ1-5; D unclear. Germline-derived CDR1 and CDR2 are MNHEY and SVGEGT. V was cut by 2 bases and J by 6 bases, with 11 bases left in between. The length of the CDR3 is 14 residues. As DNA, the CDR3 is TGTGCCAGCAGTTACAACGGGGTGGGTCAGCCCCAGCATTTT. As protein: CASSYNGVGQPQHF.

The rearrangement uses TRBV11-2 and TRBJ1-1, with 8 nucleotides matching TRBD1. CDR3 length: 14 amino acids. The V gene end was trimmed by 6 bases and the J gene end by 8 bases; junction bases not matched to a gene: 11. CDR1 and CDR2 (germline): SGHAT, FQNNGV. The CDR3: CASRHPRQGIEAFF. The CDR3 DNA sequence: TGTGCCAGCAGGCACCCTCGACAGGGGATAGAAGCTTTCTTT.

The chain recombines TRBV5-1 with TRBJ2-3, with TRBD2 matching 7 bases. CDR3 length: 13 residues. Trimming took 0 bases from V and 5 from J; bases not matched to a gene: 0. CDR1 is SGHRS, CDR2 YFSETQ, per germline. CDR3 DNA: TGCGCCAGCAGCTTGGCTAGCGGAGATACGCAGTATTTT. Residues: CASSLASGDTQYF.

The J gene is TRBJ2-5, the V gene TRBV6-5; maybe TRBD2 (6 bases). The V gene lost 0 bases and the J gene lost 4 bases, with 9 bases spanning the gap. The CDR3 runs to 14 residues. The germline gives CDR1 MNHEY, CDR2 SVGAGI. The chain's CDR3 is CASSYSRAGETQYF. DNA for the CDR3: TGTGCCAGCAGTTACTCTCGAGCGGGAGAGACCCAGTACTTC.

This sequence joins TRBV24-1 and TRBJ2-2; TRBD1 agrees at 8 bases. Germline CDR1 is KGHDR and CDR2 is SFDVKD. The CDR3 sequence is 17 residues long. V was clipped by 4 bases and J by 8 bases; unmatched bases: 14. The CDR3 is CATSDWRAGGRGGELFF. CDR3 nucleotide sequence: TGTGCCACCAGTGACTGGAGGGCAGGGGGCCGTGGAGGGGAGCTGTTTTTT.

This clone was counted once. The V call is TRBV5-8, the J call TRBJ2-1; possible D gene TRBD1, 6 bases. The ends were cut back, 4 bases at V and 9 bases at J, with 14 bases in the middle. There are 13 residues in the CDR3. Germline V gives CDR1 SGHTS, CDR2 YDEGEE. The CDR3 loop reads CASSRRQGGEQFF. For the CDR3, the DNA is TGTGCCAGCAGCCGGAGACAAGGGGGTGAGCAGTTCTTC.

This chain uses TRBV27 with TRBJ2-7, with D unresolved. Germline values: CDR1 MNHEY, CDR2 SMNVEV (reference sequence). CDR3 length: 13 residues. Trimming stripped 3 bases from V and 3 bases from J, with 9 bases between. CDR3: CASSFGTGYEQYF. The CDR3 coding sequence is TGTGCCAGCAGTTTCGGAACGGGCTACGAGCAGTACTTC.

This sequence joins TRBV28 and TRBJ2-4; 7 nucleotides align to TRBD1. The CDR3 extends over 16 amino acids. With 3 bases clipped from V and 0 bases from J, the junction kept 5 bases outside the gene matches. Germline V gene data show CDR1 as MDHEN and CDR2 as SYDVKM. Here the CDR3 reads CASSFFGTEAKNIQYF. CDR3 bases: TGTGCCAGCAGTTTTTTTGGGACAGAAGCCAAAAACATTCAGTACTTC.

The V gene is TRBV7-7, the J gene TRBJ2-1; weak D call: TRBD2 (5 bases). Trimming took 1 base from V and 4 from J, leaving 14 bases between them. The germline V gene encodes CDR1 SSHAT and CDR2 FNYEAQ (reference sequence). This CDR3 has 16 residues. The CDR3 here is CASSLGMRAEYNEQFF. The CDR3 bases are TGTGCCAGCAGCTTAGGAATGAGAGCGGAATACAATGAGCAGTTCTTC.

The chain has TRBV5-8 and TRBJ1-1; TRBD1 is a possible D gene (6 bases). The germline V gene has CDR1 SGHTS and CDR2 YDEGEE. The germline V and J ends were trimmed by 7 bases and 5 bases, with 9 bases remaining between them. The CDR3 is 11 amino acids. The CDR3 coding sequence is TGTGCCAGCCGAGGACAGACTGAAGCTTTCTTT. The encoded protein is CASRGQTEAFF.

The rearrangement links TRBV18 to TRBJ2-3, with TRBD1 matching 8 bases. The CDR3 contains 15 residues. V lost 6 bases, J lost 6 bases, and 11 bases stayed unmatched. In germline, CDR1 is KGHSH, CDR2 LQKENI. CDR3 in DNA: TGTGCCAGCTCCCTCGTGGCAGGGGGCAGCGATACGCAGTATTTT. This encodes CASSLVAGGSDTQYF.

V and J are TRBV7-9 and TRBJ1-5; 10 positions agree with TRBD1. CDR3 length equals 14 residues. Trimming cost V 4 bases and J 10 bases; bases outside gene matches: 7. Looked up from germline, CDR1 is SEHNR and CDR2 is FQNEAQ (reference sequence). In DNA, the CDR3 is TGTGCCAGCAGCTCACCGGGACAGGGGAGTCCCCAGCATTTT. The encoded protein is CASSSPGQGSPQHF.

The chain has TRBV11-3 and TRBJ2-2; a possible D gene is TRBD1 (5 bases). V dropped 1 base and J dropped 4 bases, with 10 bases sitting between them. Germline values: CDR1 SGHNT, CDR2 YENEEA. The CDR3 runs 15 residues. CDR3 region: CASSLVQGFTGELFF. The CDR3 DNA sequence: TGTGCCAGCAGCTTAGTGCAGGGCTTCACCGGGGAGCTGTTTTTT.

This clone was detected only once. The CDR3 loop reads CATSSLAGEQYF. The CDR3 DNA follows: TGTGCCACCAGCAGTCTAGCGGGCGAGCAGTACTTC. The V call is TRBV15, the J call TRBJ2-7; TRBD2 agrees at 8 bases. V lost 3 bases to trimming and J lost 6 bases; unmatched junction nucleotides: 1. Germline V gene data show CDR1 as LNHNV and CDR2 as YYDKDF (reference sequence). This CDR3 spans 12 amino acids.

The rearrangement links TRBV28 to TRBJ2-2, with a weak D call TRBD2 (5 bases). Germline CDR1 and CDR2: MDHEN and SYDVKM. Trimming pared 4 bases from V and 0 bases from J, leaving 9 bases between. The CDR3 runs 15 residues. This CDR3 reads CASSSPGTNTGELFF. The DNA for the CDR3 is TGTGCCAGCAGTTCCCCCGGGACGAACACCGGGGAGCTGTTTTTT.

This clone was counted once. The chain recombines TRBV28 with TRBJ1-1; 8 nucleotides align to TRBD1. Germline V lookup: CDR1 MDHEN, CDR2 SYDVKM. The ends lost 1 base at V and 12 bases at J; junction bases unmatched: 10. CDR3 length: 14 amino acids. The CDR3 region has the DNA TGTGCCAGCAGTTTATACGGTGACAGGGGTTCGCCTTTCTTT. Amino acid sequence: CASSLYGDRGSPFF.

The chain uses TRBV6-5 and TRBJ2-1; a possible D gene is TRBD1 (5 bases). Trimming took off 2 bases at V and 6 bases at J, with 17 bases between the two ends. The CDR3 is 16 amino acids. Germline CDR1 is MNHEY and CDR2 is SVGAGI. The CDR3 DNA is TGTGCCAGCAGTTACGGCAGGGCGTTTCTTGGCAATGAGCAGTTCTTC. This sequence encodes CASSYGRAFLGNEQFF.

This rearrangement joins TRBV11-2 to TRBJ2-6; 9 bases align to TRBD1. The J segment lost 2 bases and the V segment lost 3 bases, leaving 5 bases of the junction unmatched. Germline V gene sequence: CDR1 SGHAT, CDR2 FQNNGV. CDR3 length: 17 amino acids. CDR3 sequence reads: CASSFTGQGTGANVLTF. As DNA, the CDR3 is TGTGCCAGCAGCTTTACTGGACAGGGGACTGGGGCCAACGTCCTGACTTTC.

This rearrangement joins TRBV30 to TRBJ2-2; tentative D call: TRBD2 (5 bases). The CDR3 covers 13 residues. The ends were cut back, 4 bases at V and 3 bases at J, with 9 bases in the middle. Germline CDR1 GTSNPN, CDR2 SVGIG (reference sequence). The CDR3 protein is CAWTQRDTGELFF. The CDR3 DNA reads TGTGCCTGGACCCAGAGGGACACCGGGGAGCTGTTTTTT. The full variable domain, completed using reference TRBV30 and TRBJ2-2, is SQTIHQWPATLVQPVGSPLSLECTVEGTSNPNLYWYRQAAGRGLQLLFYSVGIGQISSEVPQNLSASRPQDRQFILSSKKLLLSDSGFYLCAWTQRDTGELFFGEGSRLTVL.